This is a list of T cell receptor beta chains from one sample in a study of blood T cells in healthy people across ages. TCRdb redid the calling of the 5' RACE reads with MiXCR, one entry per CDR3 protein. The table lists 550,000 to 750,000 distinct CDR3 sequences, approximately 21% of them singletons. The sample comprised blood. These receptor sequences come from a man aged 65 to 85 in good health. The CDR3 runs from the conserved cysteine through the conserved F or W. A D gene is named only where the DNA matches it firmly. Rows may omit the clone size; those that give it use once, few, many or a size class.

size: NA
V: TRBV5-1
J: TRBJ2-5
D: TRBD2
DNA: TGCGCCAGCAGCTTGGCCACGGGAGGGCCAGGAGAGACCCAGTACTTC
CDR3: CASSLATGGPGETQYF

size: NA
V: TRBV5-6
J: TRBJ2-3
D: TRBD2
DNA: TGTGCCAGCAGCCGGGGGGACCGCACAGATACGCAGTATTTT
CDR3: CASSRGDRTDTQYF

size: NA
V: TRBV24-1
J: TRBJ2-1
D: TRBD2
DNA: TGTGCCACCAGTGATACGGGACTAGCGGGAGGTAATGAGCAGTTCTTC
CDR3: CATSDTGLAGGNEQFF

size: few
V: TRBV20-1
J: TRBJ2-1
D: NA
DNA: TGCAGTGCAAATTACAATGAGCAGTTCTTC
CDR3: CSANYNEQFF

size: few
V: TRBV24-1
J: TRBJ2-3
D: TRBD2
DNA: TGTGCCACCAGTGTTCTAGCGGGAGGAGATACGCAGTATTTT
CDR3: CATSVLAGGDTQYF

size: NA
V: TRBV7-2
J: TRBJ2-7
D: NA
DNA: TGTGCCAGCAGAACCAGCGGAGGGACCTACGAGCAGTACTTC
CDR3: CASRTSGGTYEQYF

size: NA
V: TRBV2
J: TRBJ2-5
D: NA
DNA: TGTGCCAGCATGGAACAAGAGACCCAGTACTTC
CDR3: CASMEQETQYF

size: few
V: TRBV20-1
J: TRBJ2-3
D: TRBD2
DNA: TGCAGTGCTAGAGGAGGTAGCGGGAGCACAGATACGCAGTATTTT
CDR3: CSARGGSGSTDTQYF

size: few
V: TRBV12-3/TRBV12-4
J: TRBJ2-2
D: TRBD1
DNA: TGTGCCAGCAGTATTACCGGGACAGGAACCGGGGAGCTGTTTTTT
CDR3: CASSITGTGTGELFF

size: few
V: TRBV27
J: TRBJ2-7
D: TRBD1
DNA: TGTGCCAGCAGTTTATCGCCAGGGGGAACCTACGAGCAGTACTTC
CDR3: CASSLSPGGTYEQYF

size: many
V: TRBV20-1
J: TRBJ2-5
D: NA
DNA: TGCAGTGCCCCTATCGGGGTCGAAGAGACCCAGTACTTC
CDR3: CSAPIGVEETQYF

size: many
V: TRBV10-3
J: TRBJ2-5
D: TRBD2
DNA: TGTGCCATCAGTGAATTCGGTACTAGCGGGAAGGAGACCCAGTACTTC
CDR3: CAISEFGTSGKETQYF

size: NA
V: TRBV3-1
J: TRBJ2-7
D: NA
DNA: TGTGCCAGCAGCCAAGAAGGGGCTCCCGGTAACTACGAGCAGTACTTC
CDR3: CASSQEGAPGNYEQYF

size: few
V: TRBV29-1
J: TRBJ1-2
D: TRBD1
DNA: TGCAGCGCAGCGAGGACAGGGGGCTATGGCTACACCTTC
CDR3: CSAARTGGYGYTF

size: NA
V: TRBV4-3
J: TRBJ2-1
D: NA
DNA: TGCGCCAGCAGCCAAGGAGGTGGGTGGGATGAGCAGTTCTTC
CDR3: CASSQGGGWDEQFF

size: few
V: TRBV27
J: TRBJ2-7
D: NA
DNA: TGTGCCAGCACCCTGAGGGGGATCGACTCCTACGAGCAGTACTTC
CDR3: CASTLRGIDSYEQYF

size: few
V: TRBV5-1
J: TRBJ2-3
D: TRBD1
DNA: TGCGCCAGCAGCTTGGTAGGGGGCGCTGGCACAGATACGCAGTATTTT
CDR3: CASSLVGGAGTDTQYF

size: NA
V: TRBV5-1
J: TRBJ1-1
D: NA
DNA: TGCGCCAGCAGCTCGGCGGAGGACACTGAAGCTTTCTTT
CDR3: CASSSAEDTEAFF

size: few
V: TRBV27
J: TRBJ2-6
D: NA
DNA: TGTGCCAGCAGTTTCTCCTCCGGGACACACTCTGGGGCCAACGTCCTGACTTTC
CDR3: CASSFSSGTHSGANVLTF

size: few
V: TRBV25-1
J: TRBJ1-2
D: NA
DNA: TGTGCCAGCAGACCCTCCAGCTATGGCTACACCTTC
CDR3: CASRPSSYGYTF

size: NA
V: TRBV7-8
J: TRBJ2-1
D: NA
DNA: TGTGCCTGCAGCTTAAAACGGTACAATGAGCAGTTCTTC
CDR3: CACSLKRYNEQFF

size: NA
V: TRBV6-6
J: TRBJ2-6
D: NA
DNA: TGTGCCAGCAGTTATTCGACATCTGGGGCCAACGTCCTGACTTTC
CDR3: CASSYSTSGANVLTF

size: few
V: TRBV20-1
J: TRBJ2-1
D: TRBD2
DNA: TGCAGTGCCGAGATAGGGACTAGCGGGATCTACAATGAGCAGTTCTTC
CDR3: CSAEIGTSGIYNEQFF

size: NA
V: TRBV29-1
J: TRBJ2-7
D: NA
DNA: TGCAGCGCCCGAACTGGCGGTGCCTACGAGCAGTACTTC
CDR3: CSARTGGAYEQYF

size: NA
V: TRBV20-1
J: TRBJ2-7
D: TRBD2
DNA: TGCAGTGCTACCAATCCTAAAGCGGGAAGCTCCTACGAGCAGTACTTC
CDR3: CSATNPKAGSSYEQYF

size: NA
V: TRBV13
J: TRBJ2-1
D: NA
DNA: TGTGCCAGCAGCGCCCGATCCACTAATTACAATGAGCAGTTCTTC
CDR3: CASSARSTNYNEQFF

size: few
V: TRBV20-1
J: TRBJ2-3
D: TRBD1
DNA: TGCAGTGCTAGGGGGACAGGCGTCTTCACAGATACGCAGTATTTT
CDR3: CSARGTGVFTDTQYF

size: NA
V: TRBV5-5
J: TRBJ2-1
D: TRBD2
DNA: TGTGCCAGCACGCGGGGACTAGCGGCCCTCTACAATGAGCAGTTCTTC
CDR3: CASTRGLAALYNEQFF

size: NA
V: TRBV11-2
J: TRBJ2-7
D: NA
DNA: TGTGCCAGCAGTTGGGACTTCCCCTACGAGCAGTACTTC
CDR3: CASSWDFPYEQYF

size: NA
V: TRBV7-9
J: TRBJ1-2
D: NA
DNA: TGTGCCAGCAGTAACGGGGATGGCTACACCTTC
CDR3: CASSNGDGYTF

size: NA
V: TRBV6-5
J: TRBJ2-5
D: NA
DNA: TGTGCCAGCAGTTACTCGAACCGGGCCCAGTACTTC
CDR3: CASSYSNRAQYF

size: NA
V: TRBV29-1
J: TRBJ1-2
D: NA
DNA: TGCAGCGTTGAAGGAGTTCGAAGTGGCTACACCTTC
CDR3: CSVEGVRSGYTF